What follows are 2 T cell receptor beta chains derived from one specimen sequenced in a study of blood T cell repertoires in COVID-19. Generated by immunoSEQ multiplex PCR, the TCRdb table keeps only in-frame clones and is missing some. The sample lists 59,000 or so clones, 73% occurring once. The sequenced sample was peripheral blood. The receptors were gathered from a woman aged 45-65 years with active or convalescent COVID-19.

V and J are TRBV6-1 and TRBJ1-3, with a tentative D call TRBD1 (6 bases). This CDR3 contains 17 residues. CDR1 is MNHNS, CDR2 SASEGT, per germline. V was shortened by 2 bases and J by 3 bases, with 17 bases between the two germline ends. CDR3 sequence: CASSEYRGARSGNTIYF. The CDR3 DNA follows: TGTGCCAGCAGTGAATACCGGGGGGCGAGGAGTGGAAACACCATATATTTT.

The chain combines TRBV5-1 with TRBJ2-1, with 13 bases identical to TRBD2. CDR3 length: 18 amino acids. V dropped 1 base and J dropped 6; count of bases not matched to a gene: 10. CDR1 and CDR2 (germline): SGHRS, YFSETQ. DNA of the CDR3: TGCGCCAGCAGCTTGTTCCCGGGACTAGCGGGGCCGTTCAATGAGCAGTTCTTC. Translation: CASSLFPGLAGPFNEQFF.